This T cell receptor (beta chain) was captured by sequencing in a study of HIV-infected children after antiretroviral therapy interruption. Study details: Weeks 0, 12, interruption end (24 or 48), and about 3 years post-study gave interruption-arm samples. Weeks 0, 48 and 150 were sampled under continuous treatment. Study observations and caveats: Naive CD4+ CDR3 sharing between time points fell after interruption began.

The TCR library was built from RNA with a 3' RACE protocol and unique molecular identifiers. Each CDR3 protein gets one entry after TCRdb re-called the 3' RACE reads with MiXCR. The sample has some 38,000 distinct CDR3 sequences; about 7% are singletons. The treatment was: PENTA 11 planned treatment interruption arm or continuous ART arm. This clonotype was counted many times. What it binds is not known. The CDR3 length is 15 residues. CDR1 and CDR2 (germline): LNHDA, SQIVND (reference sequence). The V gene lost 3 bases and the J gene lost 0 bases, with 11 bases spanning the gap. The source was CD45RA+ CD4+ T cells from PBMCs, pooled from several time points, collected from a donor given antiretroviral therapy, either interrupted or continuous. Stated subset: naive CD4+ CD45RA+ CD45RO- T cells. The V call is TRBV19, the J call TRBJ1-2, with TRBD1 as a possible D gene (5 bases). This sequence originates from a pool of human donors with HIV. In DNA, the CDR3 is TGTGCCAGTAGTATCAGGGAGGTAGCTAACTATGGCTACACCTTC. Translation gives CASSIREVANYGYTF.